The next 17 T cell receptor beta chains were all read from a single sample in a study of radiation and T cells in renal cell carcinoma. Assay used: immunoSEQ multiplex PCR; TCRdb lists only in-frame clones, some missing. The sample lists roughly 120,000 clones, roughly 80% occurring once. The time point was: baseline pretreatment blood. The sample's treatment: 15 Gy SBRT to primary tumor, nephrectomy 4 weeks later. The sample was blood, taken from a patient whose treatment included radiotherapy and nephrectomy. The source of these receptors is a woman aged 55-70 years with renal cell carcinoma.

This sequence joins TRBV5-1 and TRBJ2-5, with TRBD1 matching over 7 bases. The CDR3 loop spans 15 amino acids. Per germline, CDR1 SGHRS and CDR2 YFSETQ. Trimming at V came to 4 bases and at J to 5 bases, leaving 11 bases not matched to a gene. For the CDR3, the DNA is TGCGCCAGCAGCCGGGACAGTTTGGCAGGGGAGACCCAGTACTTC. Translation gives CASSRDSLAGETQYF.

V gene TRBV30 combines with J gene TRBJ1-1; D call uncertain. Looked up from germline, CDR1 is GTSNPN and CDR2 is SVGIG (reference sequence). Trimming took 1 base from V and 8 from J, leaving 8 bases between them. CDR3 length: 11 amino acids. The CDR3 protein is CAWSAGAEAFF. DNA of the CDR3: TGTGCCTGGAGTGCGGGAGCCGAAGCTTTCTTT.

The rearrangement links TRBV7-3 to TRBJ1-2, with 9 nucleotides matching TRBD1. CDR1 SGHTA and CDR2 FQGTGA come from the germline V gene. V was pared by 5 bases and J by 3 bases, with 7 bases of the junction left unmatched. The CDR3 has 15 amino acids. The chain's CDR3 is CASSPQGAGDYGYTF. The CDR3 DNA reads TGTGCCAGCAGCCCACAGGGGGCGGGAGACTATGGCTACACCTTC.

The chain links TRBV28 to TRBJ1-5; D not resolved. This CDR3 is 16 amino acids long. V was clipped by 3 bases and J by 4 bases, with 16 bases between them. The germline V gene encodes CDR1 MDHEN and CDR2 SYDVKM. The CDR3 nucleotides read TGTGCCAGCAGTTTTTTTCCTTTTAGGCAAAATCAGCCCCAGCATTTT. Protein: CASSFFPFRQNQPQHF.

V and J are TRBV5-6 and TRBJ2-5, with 12 nucleotides matching TRBD2. Germline V gene data show CDR1 as SGHDT and CDR2 as YYEEEE. V shed 4 bases, J shed 5 bases, and the junction held 3 bases outside the gene matches. The CDR3 has 14 residues. Here the CDR3 DNA reads TGTGCCAGCAGCAGAGGACTAGCGGGGGAGACCCAGTACTTC. Translating gives CASSRGLAGETQYF.

This clone was observed a handful of times. The chain is built from TRBV1 and TRBJ1-5; the table's D call TRBD1 went unverified against the DNA. TRBV1 is tagged as a pseudogene. This CDR3 comprises 10 residues. CDR3 region: CTRSNQPQHF. CDR3 in DNA: TGCACCAGGTCAAATCAGCCCCAGCATTTT.

The V call is TRBV29-1, the J call TRBJ2-7; 7 positions match TRBD1. This CDR3 comprises 13 residues. Germline-derived CDR1 and CDR2 are SQVTM and ANQGSEA. Germline trimming cut 7 bases from V and 3 bases from J; bases unmatched to any gene: 9. CDR3 DNA: TGCAGCGCTACACCTAGGGACAGCTACGAGCAGTACTTC. Translated, it gives CSATPRDSYEQYF.

The chain carries TRBV28 and TRBJ2-7; 11 positions agree with TRBD1. The junction had 5 bases not matched to a gene; V was cut back by 1 base and J by 6 bases. The CDR3 loop spans 15 amino acids. Germline lookup yields CDR1 MDHEN and CDR2 SYDVKM. The CDR3 region has the DNA TGTGCCAGCAGTTTATCCTACGGGACAGGGGGCGAGCAGTACTTC. Translation gives CASSLSYGTGGEQYF.

The chain has TRBV18 and TRBJ1-1; TRBD1 agrees at 9 bases. Germline V gives CDR1 KGHSH, CDR2 LQKENI. This CDR3 comprises 15 residues. J lost 5 bases, V lost 6 bases, and 10 bases had no gene match. CDR3 nucleotides: TGTGCCAGCTCCCCAGCCCGGGACAGGGCAACTGAAGCTTTCTTT. Translating it yields CASSPARDRATEAFF.

This clone has only a few counts. This CDR3 is also generated by other DNA sequences in the sample. The chain joins TRBV6-1 to TRBJ2-2; 9 positions agree with TRBD2. J gave up 5 bases and V 1 base, and 5 bases lay outside the gene matches. From germline, CDR1 is MNHNS and CDR2 SASEGT. The CDR3 is 16 amino acids. For the CDR3, the DNA is TGTGCCAGCAGTGAAGTTAGACTAGCGGTAACCGGGGAGCTGTTTTTT. Its translation: CASSEVRLAVTGELFF.

This clone was observed once. One end of the junction does not line up with germline, which may come from a read error. CDR3 sequence: CASSYAGAGPYNEQFF. In nucleotides, the CDR3 is TGTGCCAGCAGTTACGCAGGAGCGGGACCCTATAATGAGCAGTTCTTC. The chain joins TRBV6-6 to TRBJ2-1; 7 bases agree with TRBD2. CDR1 and CDR2 (germline): MNHNY, SVGAGI (reference sequence). The CDR3 has 16 amino acids.

The V and J genes are TRBV6-5 and TRBJ2-2; maybe TRBD1 (6 bases). The CDR3 loop spans 12 amino acids. Germline CDR1 reads MNHEY; CDR2 reads SVGAGI. The ends were cut back, 5 bases at V and 7 bases at J, with 8 bases in the middle. The CDR3 spells CASSTTGGELFF. As DNA, the CDR3 is TGTGCCAGCAGTACGACAGGCGGGGAGCTGTTTTTT.

The V call is TRBV9, the J call TRBJ1-2; weak D call: TRBD1 (5 bases). V dropped 3 bases and J dropped 4 bases, with 16 bases sitting between them. Germline CDR1 is SGDLS and CDR2 is YYNGEE. The CDR3 totals 15 residues. The CDR3 DNA sequence: TGTGCCAGCAGCGGAGGGGCGGGGGACCTCTATGGCTACACCTTC. It is translated as CASSGGAGDLYGYTF.

The V gene is TRBV5-6, the J gene TRBJ1-2; 11 bases map to TRBD1. The CDR3 totals 15 residues. Germline CDR1 reads SGHDT; CDR2 reads YYEEEE. V gave up 4 bases and J gave up 4 bases; unmatched junction bases: 6. Here the CDR3 DNA reads TGTGCCAGCAGCACGGGACAGGGGGGGATCTATGGCTACACCTTC. This codes for CASSTGQGGIYGYTF.

This rearrangement joins TRBV12-5 to TRBJ2-1, with 9 positions matching TRBD1. J was trimmed by 6 bases and V by 5 bases; bases with no gene match: 5. Germline CDR1 is LGHNT and CDR2 is FRNRAP. This CDR3 contains 14 residues. The CDR3 protein is CASGRGQGFNEQFF. The CDR3 DNA is TGTGCTAGTGGTAGAGGACAGGGGTTCAATGAGCAGTTCTTC.

The J gene is TRBJ2-7, the V gene TRBV27; tentative D call: TRBD2 (6 bases). Trimming stripped 5 bases from V and 5 bases from J, with 22 bases between. CDR3 length equals 16 residues. Germline CDR1 MNHEY, CDR2 SMNVEV (reference sequence). This chain's CDR3 is CASSTQPMRGGNEQYF. The CDR3 DNA is TGTGCCAGCAGTACTCAGCCGATGAGAGGAGGGAACGAGCAGTACTTC.

This clone has only a few counts. The V call is TRBV12-5, the J call TRBJ2-3; D is unclear. Looked up from germline, CDR1 is LGHNT and CDR2 is FRNRAP. V was cut by 0 bases and J by 3 bases, with 16 bases left in between. This CDR3 spans 17 amino acids. The CDR3 bases are TGTGCTAGTGGTTTGGTAGGGTCCCTTAGTGATACAGATACGCAGTATTTT. It codes for CASGLVGSLSDTDTQYF.